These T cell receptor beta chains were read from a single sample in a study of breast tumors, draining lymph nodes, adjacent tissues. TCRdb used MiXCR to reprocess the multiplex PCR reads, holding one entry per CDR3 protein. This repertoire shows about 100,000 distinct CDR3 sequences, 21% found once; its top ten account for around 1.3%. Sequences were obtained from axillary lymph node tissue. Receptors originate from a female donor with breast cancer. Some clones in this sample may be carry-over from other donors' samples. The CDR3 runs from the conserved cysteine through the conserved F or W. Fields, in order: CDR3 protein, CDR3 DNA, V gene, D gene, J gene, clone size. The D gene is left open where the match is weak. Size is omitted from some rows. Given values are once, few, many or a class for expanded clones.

CAIGGGNEQFF	TGTGCCATCGGGGGTGGCAATGAGCAGTTCTTC	TRBV10-3	-	TRBJ2-1	few
CASSVQGGNTIYF	TGTGCCAGCAGTGTGCAGGGGGGAAACACCATATATTTT	TRBV12-3/TRBV12-4	-	TRBJ1-3	many
CASSEAEGSYNEQFF	TGTGCCAGCAGTGAAGCGGAGGGCTCCTACAATGAGCAGTTCTTC	TRBV2	-	TRBJ2-1	-
CASSFPIAGGSYEQYF	TGTGCCAGCAGTTTCCCGATAGCGGGAGGCTCCTACGAGCAGTACTTC	TRBV6-5	TRBD2	TRBJ2-7	many
CASSLAGAATEAFF	TGTGCCAGCAGCTTGGCCGGGGCGGCGACTGAAGCTTTCTTT	TRBV5-4	-	TRBJ1-1	-
CASSSPGTGSGVKLFF	TGTGCCAGCAGTTCCCCAGGGACAGGCTCGGGGGTAAAACTGTTTTTT	TRBV28	TRBD1	TRBJ1-4	few
CASSTPEGIVGYTF	TGCGCCAGCAGCACCCCAGAAGGGATTGTCGGCTACACCTTC	TRBV5-1	-	TRBJ1-2	many
CASRGPVGQPQHF	TGTGCCAGCAGGGGTCCGGTGGGGCAGCCCCAGCATTTT	TRBV27	-	TRBJ1-5	-
CATSLAGGETQYF	TGTGCCACTTCCCTAGCGGGCGGAGAGACCCAGTACTTC	TRBV3-1	TRBD2	TRBJ2-5	many
CASSLGGGSGNTIYF	TGCGCCAGCAGCCTAGGTGGGGGATCTGGAAACACCATATATTTT	TRBV5-1	-	TRBJ1-3	many
CASSLSWGQETQYF	TGTGCCAGCAGTTTAAGTTGGGGCCAAGAGACCCAGTACTTC	TRBV28	-	TRBJ2-5	few
CSASSGSFSYEQYF	TGCAGTGCTAGTAGCGGGAGCTTCTCCTACGAGCAGTACTTC	TRBV20-1	TRBD2	TRBJ2-7	many
CASRDWVGEQFF	TGCGCCAGCCGGGACTGGGTAGGGGAGCAGTTCTTC	TRBV10-2	-	TRBJ2-1	many
CASSSTMTGNYGYTF	TGTGCCAGCAGCTCGACTATGACAGGGAACTATGGCTACACCTTC	TRBV7-9	TRBD1	TRBJ1-2	many
CASGQGPDYEQYF	TGCGCCAGCGGGCAAGGACCGGACTACGAGCAGTACTTC	TRBV10-2	-	TRBJ2-7	few
CASSIMFGRPQHF	TGTGCCAGTAGTATAATGTTCGGGAGGCCCCAGCATTTT	TRBV19	-	TRBJ1-5	many
CASSVVVSGPYNEQFF	TGTGCCAGCAGCGTAGTTGTGAGCGGACCCTACAATGAGCAGTTCTTC	TRBV9	-	TRBJ2-1	many
CATSPRFVGPGAFQYF	TGTGCCACCAGCCCCCGGTTCGTGGGACCGGGGGCGTTTCAGTACTTC	TRBV15	-	TRBJ2-7	many
CASSIVYGRSNQPQHF	TGTGCCAGTAGTATAGTGTATGGGCGGAGCAATCAGCCCCAGCATTTT	TRBV19	-	TRBJ1-5	-
CASRRTSGSIFAGELFF	TGTGCCAGCCGTCGGACTAGCGGGAGTATTTTTGCCGGGGAGCTGTTTTTT	TRBV5-6	TRBD2	TRBJ2-2	-
CASSWGLRSGANVLTF	TGTGCCAGTAGTTGGGGGCTTCGATCGGGGGCCAACGTCCTGACTTTC	TRBV19	-	TRBJ2-6	few
CSARDQGTGGGEQFF	TGCAGTGCTAGAGATCAGGGGACAGGTGGTGGTGAGCAGTTCTTC	TRBV20-1	TRBD1	TRBJ2-1	many